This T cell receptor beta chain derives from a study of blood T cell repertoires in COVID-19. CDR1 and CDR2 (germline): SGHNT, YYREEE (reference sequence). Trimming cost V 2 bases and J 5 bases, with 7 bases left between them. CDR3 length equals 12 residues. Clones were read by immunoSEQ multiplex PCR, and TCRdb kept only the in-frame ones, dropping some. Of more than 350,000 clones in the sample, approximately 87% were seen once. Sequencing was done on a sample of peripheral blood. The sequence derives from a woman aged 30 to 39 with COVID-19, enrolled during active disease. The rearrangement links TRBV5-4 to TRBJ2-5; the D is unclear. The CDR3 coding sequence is TGTGCCAGCAGCTTCGGGTCGGAGACCCAGTACTTC. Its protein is CASSFGSETQYF.